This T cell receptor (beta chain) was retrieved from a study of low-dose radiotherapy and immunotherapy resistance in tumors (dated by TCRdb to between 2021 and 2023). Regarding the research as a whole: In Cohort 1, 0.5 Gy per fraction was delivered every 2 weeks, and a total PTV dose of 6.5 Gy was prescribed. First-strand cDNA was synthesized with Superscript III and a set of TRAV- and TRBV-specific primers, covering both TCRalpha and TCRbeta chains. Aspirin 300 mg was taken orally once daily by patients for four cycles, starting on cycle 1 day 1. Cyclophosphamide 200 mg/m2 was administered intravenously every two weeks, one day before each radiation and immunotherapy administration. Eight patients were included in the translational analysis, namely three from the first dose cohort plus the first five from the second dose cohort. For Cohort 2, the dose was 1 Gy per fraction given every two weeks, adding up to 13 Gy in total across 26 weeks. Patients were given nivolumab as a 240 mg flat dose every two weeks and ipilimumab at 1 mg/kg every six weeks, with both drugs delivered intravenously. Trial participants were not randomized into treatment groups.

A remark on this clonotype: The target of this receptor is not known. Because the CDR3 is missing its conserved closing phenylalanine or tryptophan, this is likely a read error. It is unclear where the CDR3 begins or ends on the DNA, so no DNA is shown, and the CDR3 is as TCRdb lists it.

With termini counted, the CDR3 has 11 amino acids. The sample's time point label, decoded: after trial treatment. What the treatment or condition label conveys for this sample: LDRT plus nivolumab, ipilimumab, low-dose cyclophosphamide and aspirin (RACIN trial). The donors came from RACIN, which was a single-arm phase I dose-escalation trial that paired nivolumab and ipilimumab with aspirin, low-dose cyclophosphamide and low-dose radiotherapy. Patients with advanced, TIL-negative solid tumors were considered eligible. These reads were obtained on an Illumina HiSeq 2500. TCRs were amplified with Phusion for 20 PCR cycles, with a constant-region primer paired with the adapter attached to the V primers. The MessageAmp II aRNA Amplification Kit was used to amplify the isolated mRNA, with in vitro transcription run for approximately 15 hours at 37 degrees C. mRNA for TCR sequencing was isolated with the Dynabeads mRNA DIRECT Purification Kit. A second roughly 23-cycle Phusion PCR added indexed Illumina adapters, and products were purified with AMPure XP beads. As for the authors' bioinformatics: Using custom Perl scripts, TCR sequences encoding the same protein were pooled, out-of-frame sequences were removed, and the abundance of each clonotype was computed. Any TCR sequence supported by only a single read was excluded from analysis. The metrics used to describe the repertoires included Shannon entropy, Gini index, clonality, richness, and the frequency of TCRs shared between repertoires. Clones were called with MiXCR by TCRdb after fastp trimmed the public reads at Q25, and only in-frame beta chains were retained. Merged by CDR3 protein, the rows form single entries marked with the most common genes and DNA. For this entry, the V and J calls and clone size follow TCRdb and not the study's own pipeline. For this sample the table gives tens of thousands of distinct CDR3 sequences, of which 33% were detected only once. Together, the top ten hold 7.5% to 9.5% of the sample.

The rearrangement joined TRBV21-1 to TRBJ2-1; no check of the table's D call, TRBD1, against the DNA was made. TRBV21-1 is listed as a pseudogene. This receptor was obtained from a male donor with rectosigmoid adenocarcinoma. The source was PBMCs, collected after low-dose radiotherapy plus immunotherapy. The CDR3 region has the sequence CASSNPGMSSS.